This T cell receptor (beta chain) came from a study of cytomegalovirus exposure and HLA in healthy donors. Trimming took off 4 bases at V and 2 bases at J, with 18 bases between the two ends. Germline values: CDR1 MNHEY, CDR2 SMNVEV (reference sequence). The CDR3 spans 16 residues. The protocol was immunoSEQ multiplex PCR, while the TCRdb copy is restricted to in-frame clones and leaves out a portion. Of 210,000 or so clones in the sample, 70% to 90% are singletons; the top ten hold approximately 2.9%. This TCR was recovered from a young woman in good health and CMV-seronegative. The chain has TRBV27 and TRBJ2-7; TRBD1 might be the D (5 bases). The sequenced sample consisted of PBMCs. The CDR3 region is CASSSQGVPPPYEQYF. Here the CDR3 DNA reads TGTGCCAGCAGTTCCCAAGGGGTCCCACCCCCCTACGAGCAGTACTTC.